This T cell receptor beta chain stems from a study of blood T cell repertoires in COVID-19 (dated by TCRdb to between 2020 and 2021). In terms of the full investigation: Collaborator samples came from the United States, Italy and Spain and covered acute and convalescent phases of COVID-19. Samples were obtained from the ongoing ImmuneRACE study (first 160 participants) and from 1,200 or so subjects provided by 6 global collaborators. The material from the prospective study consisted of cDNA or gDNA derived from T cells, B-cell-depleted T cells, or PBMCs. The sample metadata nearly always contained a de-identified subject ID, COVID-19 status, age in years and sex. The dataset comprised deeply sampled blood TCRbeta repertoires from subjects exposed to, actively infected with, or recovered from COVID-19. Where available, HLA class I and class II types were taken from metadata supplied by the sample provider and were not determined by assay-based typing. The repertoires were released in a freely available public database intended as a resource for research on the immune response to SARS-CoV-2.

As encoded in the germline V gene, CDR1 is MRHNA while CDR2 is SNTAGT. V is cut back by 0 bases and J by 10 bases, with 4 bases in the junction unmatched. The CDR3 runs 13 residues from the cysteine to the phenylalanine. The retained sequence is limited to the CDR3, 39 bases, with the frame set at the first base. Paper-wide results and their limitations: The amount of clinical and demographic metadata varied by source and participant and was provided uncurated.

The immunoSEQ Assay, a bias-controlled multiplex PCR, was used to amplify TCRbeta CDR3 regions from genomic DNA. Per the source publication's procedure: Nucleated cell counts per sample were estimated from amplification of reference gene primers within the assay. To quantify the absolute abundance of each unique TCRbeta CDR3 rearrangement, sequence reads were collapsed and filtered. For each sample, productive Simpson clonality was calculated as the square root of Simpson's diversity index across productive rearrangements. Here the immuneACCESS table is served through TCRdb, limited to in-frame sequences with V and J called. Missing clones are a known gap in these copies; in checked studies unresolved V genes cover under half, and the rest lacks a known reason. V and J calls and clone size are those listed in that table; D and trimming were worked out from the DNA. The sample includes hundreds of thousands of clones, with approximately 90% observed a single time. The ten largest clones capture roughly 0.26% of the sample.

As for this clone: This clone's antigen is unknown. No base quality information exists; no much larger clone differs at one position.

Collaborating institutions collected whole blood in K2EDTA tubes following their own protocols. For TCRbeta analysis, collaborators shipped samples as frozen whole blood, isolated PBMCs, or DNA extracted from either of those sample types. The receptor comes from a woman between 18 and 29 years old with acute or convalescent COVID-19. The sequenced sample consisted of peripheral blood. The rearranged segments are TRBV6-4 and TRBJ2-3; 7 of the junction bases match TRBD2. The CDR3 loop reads CASSDSSGIAQYF. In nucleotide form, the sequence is TGTGCCAGCAGTGACTCAAGCGGGATCGCGCAGTATTTT.